One sample yielded the 4 T cell receptor beta chains listed below, sequenced in a study of blood T cell repertoires in COVID-19. Assay: immunoSEQ multiplex PCR; the TCRdb copy retains only in-frame clones and omits some. The sample records about 12,000 clones, approximately 89% being singletons. The source material was peripheral blood. The receptors come from a human donor in a cohort sampled during active COVID-19.

CDR3 in amino acids: CASGGQGAANEKLFF. CDR3 sequence (DNA): TGTGCCAGCGGGGGACAGGGGGCGGCTAATGAAAAACTGTTTTTT. The chain joins TRBV2 to TRBJ1-4; 12 bases match TRBD1. Germline V gene lookup returns CDR1 SNHLY and CDR2 FYNNEI. CDR3 size: 15 residues. After removal of 8 bases from V and 3 bases from J, the junction contained 4 bases not matched to a gene.

The chain has TRBV20-1 and TRBJ2-3; D not resolved. From germline, CDR1 is DFQATT and CDR2 SNEGSKA (reference sequence). The CDR3 extends over 13 amino acids. Trimming pared 3 bases from V and 6 bases from J, leaving 13 bases between. Here the CDR3 DNA reads TGCAGTGCTAGTAGGAGTGGAGTGGATACGCAGTATTTT. This encodes CSASRSGVDTQYF.

V gene TRBV7-3 combines with J gene TRBJ2-7, with TRBD1 matching 7 bases. Trimming at V came to 5 bases and at J to 4 bases, leaving 8 bases not matched to a gene. Germline V CDR1 and CDR2: SGHTA, FQGTGA. CDR3 size: 14 residues. CDR3 residues: CASSPGARGYEQYF. CDR3 in DNA: TGTGCCAGCAGCCCCGGGGCCAGGGGGTACGAGCAGTACTTC.

The V call is TRBV5-6, the J call TRBJ2-5, with D uncertain. Germline-derived CDR1 and CDR2 are SGHDT and YYEEEE. The CDR3 consists of 11 residues. Trimming pared 4 bases from V and 5 bases from J, leaving 6 bases between. The CDR3 nucleotides read TGTGCCAGCAGCCGCCAGGAGACCCAGTACTTC. It encodes CASSRQETQYF.